This TCR beta chain was captured by sequencing in a study of long-term antiretroviral therapy in people with HIV. Notes on the study in general: Controls showed broader CDR3 length ranges than did the HIV repertoires. Clones that had undergone expansion before ART prevailed in the repertoire throughout all time points. Subsequent to ART, diversity was augmented yet persisted below that of transplant donor controls.

A v3.0 immunoSEQ assay was performed at survey level. A per-sample goal of about 40,000-50,000 T-cell genomes was targeted by sequencing. Assay used: immunoSEQ multiplex PCR; TCRdb lists only in-frame clones, some missing. This table has 40,000 to 45,000 clones, over 90% appearing once. Germline CDR1 reads SGHDT; CDR2 reads YYEEEE. The CDR3 length is 19 residues. V lost 1 base to trimming and J lost 0 bases; unmatched junction nucleotides: 15. Points on this clone: Its antigen is still unknown.

The material was unsorted PBMCs, obtained 3.7 years after starting antiretroviral therapy. This TCR was sampled from a woman aged 45-59 years with HIV. V is TRBV5-6 and J is TRBJ2-5; 7 bases match TRBD2. In DNA form, the CDR3 reads TGTGCCAGCAGCTTGCTCCTATCATCTGGGAGGGGTGACCAAGAGACCCAGTACTTC. Its translation: CASSLLLSSGRGDQETQYF.